This T cell receptor (beta chain) is from a study of T-cell memory formation after mild COVID-19. CDR3 length equals 15 residues. Germline V CDR1 and CDR2: SGHTA, FQGNSA. V was pared by 5 bases and J by 11 bases, with 24 bases between. TCRdb ran MiXCR on the 5' RACE reads and lists one entry per CDR3 protein. The table shows approximately 560,000 distinct CDR3 sequences, with approximately 15% occurring only once. This clonotype was sampled from an adult woman who had mild COVID-19 (a few samples of this study predate the infection). Cell type and time point are not known. Sequenced input: PBMCs or a T cell subset sorted from them (not recorded which). The gene calls are TRBV7-2 and TRBJ1-2, with a weak D call TRBD1 (5 bases). The CDR3 DNA follows: TGTGCCAGCAGCCCCAGATATGGGCAGGGAGTGGGTTACACCTTC. Amino acid sequence: CASSPRYGQGVGYTF.